This section outlines one T cell receptor beta chain sequence together with its context. These data originate in a study of blood T cell repertoires in COVID-19. Sequencing was performed with immunoSEQ multiplex PCR; in TCRdb, only in-frame clones are kept and a portion is missing. This sample has tens of thousands of clones, with about 81% found just once. This clonotype was obtained from a human donor in a cohort sampled during active COVID-19. The sample consisted of peripheral blood.

The CDR3 here is CAWRWGGFNEKLFF. CDR3 nucleotide sequence: TGTGCCTGGAGATGGGGAGGCTTTAATGAAAAACTGTTTTTT. This sequence joins TRBV30 and TRBJ1-4, with no clear D. The CDR3 runs 14 residues. In germline, CDR1 is GTSNPN, CDR2 SVGIG (reference sequence). Trimming removed 3 bases from V and 4 bases from J, with 12 bases in between.